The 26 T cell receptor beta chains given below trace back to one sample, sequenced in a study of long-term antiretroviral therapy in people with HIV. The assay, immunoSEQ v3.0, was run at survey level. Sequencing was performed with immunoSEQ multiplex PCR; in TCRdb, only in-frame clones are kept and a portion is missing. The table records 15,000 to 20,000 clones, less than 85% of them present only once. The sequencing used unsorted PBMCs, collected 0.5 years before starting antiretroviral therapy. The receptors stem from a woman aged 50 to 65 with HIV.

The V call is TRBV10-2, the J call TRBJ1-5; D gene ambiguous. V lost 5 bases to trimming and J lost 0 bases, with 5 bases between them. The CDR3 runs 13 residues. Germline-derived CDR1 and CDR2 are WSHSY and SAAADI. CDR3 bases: TGCGCCAGCAGTCAGTATAGCAATCAGCCCCAGCATTTT. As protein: CASSQYSNQPQHF.

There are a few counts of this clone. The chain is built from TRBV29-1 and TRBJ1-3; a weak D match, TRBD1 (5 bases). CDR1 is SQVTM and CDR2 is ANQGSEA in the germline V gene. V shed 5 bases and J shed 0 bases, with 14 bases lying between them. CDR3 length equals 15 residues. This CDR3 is CSVIRSGISGNTIYF. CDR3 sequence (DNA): TGCAGCGTTATTCGGTCAGGGATCTCTGGAAACACCATATATTTT. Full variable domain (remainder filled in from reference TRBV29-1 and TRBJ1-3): SAVISQKPSRDICQRGTSLTIQCQVDSQVTMMFWYRQQPGQSLTLIATANQGSEATYESGFVIDKFPISRPNLTFSTLTVSNMSPEDSSIYLCSVIRSGISGNTIYFGEGSWLTVV.

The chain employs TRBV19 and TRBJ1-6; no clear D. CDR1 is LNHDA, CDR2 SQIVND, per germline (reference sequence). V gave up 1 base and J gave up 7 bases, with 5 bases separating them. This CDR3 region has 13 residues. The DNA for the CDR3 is TGTGCCAGTAGTATAGGTCCGAATTCACCCCTCCACTTT. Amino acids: CASSIGPNSPLHF.

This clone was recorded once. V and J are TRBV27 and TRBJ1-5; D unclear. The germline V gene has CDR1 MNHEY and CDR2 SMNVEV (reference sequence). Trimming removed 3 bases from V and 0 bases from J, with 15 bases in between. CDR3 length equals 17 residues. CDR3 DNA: TGTGCCAGCAGTTTTACGGCCAGTCTCTTTAGCAATCAGCCCCAGCATTTT. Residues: CASSFTASLFSNQPQHF.

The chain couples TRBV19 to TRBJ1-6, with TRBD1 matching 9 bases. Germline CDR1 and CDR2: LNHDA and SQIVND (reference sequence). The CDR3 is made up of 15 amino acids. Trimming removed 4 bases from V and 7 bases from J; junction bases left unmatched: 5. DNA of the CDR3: TGTGCCAGTAGTAATTCGGGACAGGGCAATTCACCCCTCCACTTT. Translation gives CASSNSGQGNSPLHF.

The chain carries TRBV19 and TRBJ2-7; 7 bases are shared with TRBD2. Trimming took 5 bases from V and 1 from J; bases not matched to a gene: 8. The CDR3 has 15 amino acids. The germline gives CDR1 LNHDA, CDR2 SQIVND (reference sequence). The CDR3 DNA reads TGTGCCAGTAGTCCCGGAGCGGGACGGTCCTACGAGCAGTACGTC. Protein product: CASSPGAGRSYEQYV.

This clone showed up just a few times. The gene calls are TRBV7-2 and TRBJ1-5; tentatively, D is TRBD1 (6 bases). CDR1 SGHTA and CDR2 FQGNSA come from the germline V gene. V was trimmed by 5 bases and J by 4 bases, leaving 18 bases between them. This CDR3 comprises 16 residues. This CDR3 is CASSPQGLLRNQPQHF. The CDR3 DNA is TGTGCCAGCAGCCCCCAGGGGCTACTACGGAATCAGCCCCAGCATTTT.

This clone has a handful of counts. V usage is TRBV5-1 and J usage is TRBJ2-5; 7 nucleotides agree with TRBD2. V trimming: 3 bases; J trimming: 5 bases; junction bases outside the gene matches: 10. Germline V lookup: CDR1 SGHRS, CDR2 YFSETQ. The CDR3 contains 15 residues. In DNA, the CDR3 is TGCGCCAGCAGCTCCGAGCGGGGCCTCGAGGAGACCCAGTACTTC. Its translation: CASSSERGLEETQYF.

CDR3 loop: CASSVGTSGGVGETQYF. CDR3 nucleotide sequence: TGTGCCAGCAGCGTAGGGACTAGCGGGGGGGTCGGGGAGACCCAGTACTTC. The genes are TRBV9 and TRBJ2-5; TRBD2 aligns across 15 bases. CDR1 and CDR2 (germline): SGDLS, YYNGEE. The V segment lost 0 bases and the J segment 5 bases; nucleotides outside the gene matches: 5. The CDR3 runs 17 residues.

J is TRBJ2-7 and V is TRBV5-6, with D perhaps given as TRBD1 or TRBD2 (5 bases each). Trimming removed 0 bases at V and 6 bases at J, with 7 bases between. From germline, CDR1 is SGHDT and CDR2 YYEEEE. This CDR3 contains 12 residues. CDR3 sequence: CASSLGGIEQYF. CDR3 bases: TGTGCCAGCAGCTTGGGGGGGATCGAGCAGTACTTC.

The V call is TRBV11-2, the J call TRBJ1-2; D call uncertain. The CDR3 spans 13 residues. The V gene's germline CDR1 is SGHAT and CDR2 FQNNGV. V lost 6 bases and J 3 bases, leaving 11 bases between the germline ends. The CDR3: CASRAREDYGYTF. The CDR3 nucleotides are TGTGCCAGCAGGGCAAGAGAGGACTATGGCTACACCTTC.

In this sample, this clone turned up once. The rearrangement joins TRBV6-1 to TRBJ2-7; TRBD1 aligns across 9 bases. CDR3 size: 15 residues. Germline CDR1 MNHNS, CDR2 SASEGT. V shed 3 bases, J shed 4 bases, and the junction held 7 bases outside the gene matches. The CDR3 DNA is TGTGCCAGCAGTGAGGATGACAGGGGGGTTTACGAGCAGTACGTC. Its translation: CASSEDDRGVYEQYV.

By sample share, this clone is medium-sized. The CDR3 reads CSVEKEGGSPDYGYTF. The CDR3, as DNA: TGCAGCGTTGAAAAGGAGGGAGGGTCCCCCGACTATGGCTACACCTTC. V is TRBV29-1 and J is TRBJ1-2; unclear D gene. The CDR3 sequence is 16 residues long. CDR1 and CDR2 from the germline V gene are SQVTM and ANQGSEA. V gave up 2 bases and J gave up 3 bases, with 19 bases separating them.

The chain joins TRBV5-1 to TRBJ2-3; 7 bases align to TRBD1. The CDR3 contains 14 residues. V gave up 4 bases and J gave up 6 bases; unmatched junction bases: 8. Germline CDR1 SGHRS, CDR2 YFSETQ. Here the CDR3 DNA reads TGCGCCAGCAGCCTAGGGACAGCCATGGATACGCAGTATTTT. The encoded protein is CASSLGTAMDTQYF.

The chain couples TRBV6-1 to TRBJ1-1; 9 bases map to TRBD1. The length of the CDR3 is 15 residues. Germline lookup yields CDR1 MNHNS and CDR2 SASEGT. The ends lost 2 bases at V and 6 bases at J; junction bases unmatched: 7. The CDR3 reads CASSEPGQGTPEAFF. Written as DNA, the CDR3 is TGTGCCAGCAGTGAACCGGGACAGGGTACGCCTGAAGCTTTCTTT.

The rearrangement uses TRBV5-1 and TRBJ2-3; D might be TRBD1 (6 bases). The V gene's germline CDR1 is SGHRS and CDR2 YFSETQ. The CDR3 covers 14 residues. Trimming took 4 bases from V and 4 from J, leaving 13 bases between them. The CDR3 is CASSIQGKADTQYF. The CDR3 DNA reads TGCGCCAGCAGCATTCAGGGGAAGGCAGATACGCAGTATTTT.

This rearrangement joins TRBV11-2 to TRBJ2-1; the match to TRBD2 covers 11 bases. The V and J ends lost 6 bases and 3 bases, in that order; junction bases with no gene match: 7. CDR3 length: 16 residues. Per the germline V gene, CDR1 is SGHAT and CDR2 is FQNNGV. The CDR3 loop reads CASSDSGGAVYNEQFF. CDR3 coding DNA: TGTGCCAGCAGTGATAGCGGGGGGGCCGTCTACAATGAGCAGTTCTTC.

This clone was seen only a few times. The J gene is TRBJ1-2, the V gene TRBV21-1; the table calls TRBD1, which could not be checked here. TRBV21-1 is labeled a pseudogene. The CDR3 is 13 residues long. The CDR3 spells CASTWTAFYGYTF. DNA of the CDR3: TGTGCCAGCACCTGGACAGCCTTCTATGGCTACACCTTC.

The CDR3, as DNA: TGTGCCAGCAGTGTTGGGTGGCCGTCCCACGAGCAGTACTTC. Its translation: CASSVGWPSHEQYF. V usage is TRBV6-1 and J usage is TRBJ2-7; D ambiguous. V was clipped by 4 bases and J by 5 bases, with 15 bases between them. The CDR3 spans 14 residues. Germline CDR1 reads MNHNS; CDR2 reads SASEGT.

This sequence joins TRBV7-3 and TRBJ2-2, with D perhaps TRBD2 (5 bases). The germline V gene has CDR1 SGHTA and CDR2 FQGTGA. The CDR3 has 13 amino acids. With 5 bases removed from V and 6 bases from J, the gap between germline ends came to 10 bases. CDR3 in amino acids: CASSGGLAGELFF. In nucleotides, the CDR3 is TGTGCCAGCAGCGGTGGACTGGCCGGGGAGCTGTTTTTT.

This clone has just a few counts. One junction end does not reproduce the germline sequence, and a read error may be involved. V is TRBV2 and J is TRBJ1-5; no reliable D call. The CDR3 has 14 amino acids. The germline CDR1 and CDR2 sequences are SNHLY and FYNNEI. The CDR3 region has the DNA TGTGCCAGCAGCGAAGACCTTTTCAATCAGCCCCAGCATTTT. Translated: CASSEDLFNQPQHF.

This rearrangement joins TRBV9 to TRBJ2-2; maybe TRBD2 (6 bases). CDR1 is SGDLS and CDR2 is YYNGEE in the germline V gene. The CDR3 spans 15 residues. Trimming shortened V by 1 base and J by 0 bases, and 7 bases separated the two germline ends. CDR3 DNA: TGTGCCAGCAGCGTACTAGCGACGAACACCGGGGAGCTGTTTTTT. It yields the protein CASSVLATNTGELFF.

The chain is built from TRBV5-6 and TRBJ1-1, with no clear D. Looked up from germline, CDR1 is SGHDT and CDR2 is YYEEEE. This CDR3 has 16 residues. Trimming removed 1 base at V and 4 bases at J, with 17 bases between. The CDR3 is CASSLLSAPGSTEAFF. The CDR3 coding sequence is TGTGCCAGCAGCTTGTTGTCAGCCCCGGGGAGCACTGAAGCTTTCTTT.

CDR3 DNA: TGCGCCAGCAGCTGGGGGGACAGCTCGAACACTGAAGCTTTCTTT. Amino acid sequence: CASSWGDSSNTEAFF. This chain joins TRBV5-1 and TRBJ1-1, with 7 bases matching TRBD1. The CDR3 covers 15 residues. Losses at the gene ends were 3 bases for V and 1 base for J; bases not matched to a gene: 6. CDR1 is SGHRS, CDR2 YFSETQ, per germline.

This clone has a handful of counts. The CDR3 DNA reads as TGTGCCAGCAGTCCCCGACATTATTCACCCCTCCACTTT. The encoded protein is CASSPRHYSPLHF. The rearrangement joins TRBV27 to TRBJ1-6, with unresolved D. The germline V gene encodes CDR1 MNHEY and CDR2 SMNVEV (reference sequence). The CDR3 loop spans 13 amino acids. Trimming removed 5 bases from V and 8 bases from J, with 10 bases in between.

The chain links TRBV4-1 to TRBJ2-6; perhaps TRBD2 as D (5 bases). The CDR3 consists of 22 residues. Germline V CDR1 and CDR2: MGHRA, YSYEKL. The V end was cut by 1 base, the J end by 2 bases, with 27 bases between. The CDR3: CASSQVGGRHVSPSTGANVLTF. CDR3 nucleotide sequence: TGCGCCAGCAGCCAAGTAGGAGGACGCCACGTCTCACCTTCGACTGGGGCCAACGTCCTGACTTTC.